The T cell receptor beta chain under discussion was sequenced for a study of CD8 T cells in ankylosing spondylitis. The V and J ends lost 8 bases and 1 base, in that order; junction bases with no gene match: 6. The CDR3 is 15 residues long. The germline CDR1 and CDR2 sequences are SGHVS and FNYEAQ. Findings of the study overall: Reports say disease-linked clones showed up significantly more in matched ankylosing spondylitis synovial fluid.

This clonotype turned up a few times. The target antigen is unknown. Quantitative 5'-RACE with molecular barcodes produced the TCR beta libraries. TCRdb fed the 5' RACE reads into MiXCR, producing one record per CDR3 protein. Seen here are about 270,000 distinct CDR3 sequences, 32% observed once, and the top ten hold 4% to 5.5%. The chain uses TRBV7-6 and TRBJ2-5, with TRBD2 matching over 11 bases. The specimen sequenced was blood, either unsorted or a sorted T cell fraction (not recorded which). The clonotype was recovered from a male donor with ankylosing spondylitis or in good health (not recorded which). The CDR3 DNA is TGTGCCAGCGTCCGGACTAGCGGGTTCCAAGAGACCCAGTACTTC. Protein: CASVRTSGFQETQYF.